The present TCR beta chain was sequenced within a study of blood T cell repertoires in COVID-19 (dated by TCRdb to between 2020 and 2021). For context, the study as a whole: Collaborator samples came from the United States, Italy and Spain and covered acute and convalescent phases of COVID-19. Samples came from the ongoing ImmuneRACE study (first 160 participants) plus 1,254 subjects from 6 global collaborators. Where available, HLA class I and class II types were obtained from metadata supplied by the sample provider rather than from assay-based typing. Subjects who had been exposed to COVID-19, were actively infected with it, or had recovered from it provided the deeply sampled blood TCRbeta repertoires that made up the dataset. The prospective study material was composed of cDNA or gDNA derived from T cells, B-cell-depleted T cells, or PBMCs. A de-identified subject ID, COVID-19 status, age in years and sex were almost always included in the sample metadata. The repertoires were released in a freely available public database meant as a resource for research on the immune response to SARS-CoV-2.

From the germline V gene, CDR1 is SNHLY and CDR2 is FYNNEI. At the junction V is shortened by 4 bases and J by 2 bases, with 11 bases in between. The CDR3 measures 14 amino acids from cysteine to phenylalanine. The retained sequence is limited to the CDR3, 42 bases, with the frame set at the first base. In the prospective study, participants were about 18 to 95 years old, resided in under 30 geographic areas of the United States, and were enrolled through a virtual design. To assign participants to cohorts, the prospective study relied on clinical history that participants themselves reported in a screening survey and a study questionnaire. ImmuneRACE Cohort 3 recovered participants were defined by two consecutive negative NP/OP PCR tests, healthcare professional clearance, or symptom resolution. Mobile phlebotomists in the prospective study collected whole blood, serum and a nasopharyngeal or oropharyngeal swab from every participant. Participants in the prospective study had the option to provide additional blood draws and questionnaires over a roughly 2-month period. Prospective study blood samples were shipped either frozen or at room temperature before DNA extraction.

A remark on this clone: Its antigen is currently not known. No base-level quality is on record; no much larger clone is a single base apart.

Paper-wide results and their limitations: Clinical and demographic metadata were provided uncurated, with the amount varying by source and participant.

TCRbeta CDR3 regions were amplified from genomic DNA using the immunoSEQ Assay, a bias-controlled multiplex PCR. Processing in the source paper ran as follows. Within the assay, amplification of reference gene primers was used to estimate how many nucleated cells each sample contained. To quantify the absolute abundance of each unique TCRbeta CDR3 rearrangement, sequence reads were collapsed and filtered. For each sample, productive Simpson clonality was calculated as the square root of Simpson's diversity index over productive rearrangements. Here the immuneACCESS table is served through TCRdb, limited to in-frame sequences with V and J called. Missing clones are a known gap in these copies; in checked studies unresolved V genes cover under half, and the rest lacks a known reason. The V and J calls and the clone size are those of that table, but D and trimming were determined from the DNA. This sample is represented by 200,000 or so clones; about 90% of them were singletons. The top ten clonotypes cover around 8.4% of the sample.

Sequenced material: PBMCs or T cells enriched from blood (not recorded which). Recombination linked TRBV2 to TRBJ1-2; a tentative D call is TRBD1 (6 bases match). The sequence was collected from a woman younger than 35 who had recovered from COVID-19. The bases are TGTGCCAGCAGTGGTCAGGGGATCAACTATGGCTACACCTTC. It translates to CASSGQGINYGYTF.